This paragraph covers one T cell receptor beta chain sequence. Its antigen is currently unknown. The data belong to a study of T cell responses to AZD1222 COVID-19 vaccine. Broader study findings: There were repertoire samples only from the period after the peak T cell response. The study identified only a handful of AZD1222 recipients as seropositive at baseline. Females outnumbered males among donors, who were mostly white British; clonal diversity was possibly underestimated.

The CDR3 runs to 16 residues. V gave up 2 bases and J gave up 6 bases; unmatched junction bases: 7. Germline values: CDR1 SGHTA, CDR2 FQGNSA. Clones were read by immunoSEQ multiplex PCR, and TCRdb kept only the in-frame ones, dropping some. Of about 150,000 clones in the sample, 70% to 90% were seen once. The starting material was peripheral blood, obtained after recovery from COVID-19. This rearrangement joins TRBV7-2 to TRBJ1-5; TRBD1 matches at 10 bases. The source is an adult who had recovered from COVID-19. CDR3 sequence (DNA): TGTGCCAGCAGCTTAATGGGGACAGGGGCCCTTCAGCCCCAGCATTTT. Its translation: CASSLMGTGALQPQHF.